Reported below is one T cell receptor beta chain. This clonotype has a count of ten or more. The target of this receptor is not known. No much larger clone is present one base from it, and per-base qualities are unavailable. cDNA synthesis used template-switch 5'RACE with a primer carrying a 10-nucleotide random unique molecular identifier tagging each TCR transcript. Each sequencing run produced over 160 million TCR-beta sequences covering 15-18 subjects. The RNeasy kit was used to extract total RNA. TCR-beta VDJ regions were amplified with primers for the TCR constant region and the 5'RACE anchor, using the KAPA Real-time Library Amplification kit. A first PCR added sample indexes and Illumina adaptors, after which a second PCR increased the library yield. After Ampure bead purification, the TCR product of roughly 650 bp was size-selected on a 2% E-gel SizeSelection system. Before pooling, libraries had their quality checked on a Bioanalyzer, their concentration measured with Qubit, and their quantity determined with the Kapa Library Quantification kit. Paired-end 2 x 150 bp sequencing of the libraries was performed on an Illumina HiSeq 2500. To increase sequence diversity, roughly 24-30% phiX was spiked into each library pool. In the authors' own workflow: The quality-filtered reads were processed with the UMI-based MiGEC pipeline, whose error correction step removed more than 75% of the raw TCR sequences. IMGT germline references were used for alignment of VDJ genes, and clonotypes were defined by a unique CDR3 amino acid sequence together with V-J genes. Clonal expansion, Shannon diversity and CDR3 relatedness were evaluated with VDJtools (CalcPairwiseDistances, ClusterSamples), while phylogenetic trees were built in CLCbio workbench. Clones with at least 8 unique UMIs were defined as expanded, with this threshold being based on coefficient-of-variation modelling across technical triplicates. TCRdb ran its own pipeline on the public reads, namely fastp trimming at Q25 and MiXCR clone calling, and kept in-frame beta chains. Rows matching on CDR3 protein sequence are summarized as one entry with the most common DNA and genes. It is TCRdb's table, rather than the study itself, that gives the V and J calls and clone size. Across this sample there are about 90,000 distinct CDR3 sequences, with about 13% seen only once. The biggest ten clones account for approximately 5% of the sample.

This record belongs to a study of neurological immune-mediated disorders (dated by TCRdb to the late 2010s). A note on the overall study: Peripheral blood TCR-beta repertoires from patients with HTLV-I-associated myelopathy (HAM/TSP), patients with multiple sclerosis, and healthy controls were compared in the study using UMI-based sequencing. The approximately 98 TCR-beta libraries included longitudinal samples, technical triplicates and paired sorted CD4+ and CD8+ T-cell subsets alongside PBMC samples. Longitudinal HAM/TSP donors and healthy donors each had 3 time-points at intervals of about 3-45 months. The cohort included some 68 subjects: approximately 15 with HAM/TSP, roughly 34 with multiple sclerosis, and roughly 20 healthy controls. Results and caveats for the whole study, not just this receptor: TCR clonal expansion was greatest in HAM/TSP patients and smallest in MS patients, who ranked below even healthy controls. No identical CDR3 amino acid sequences were found to be shared among expanded clones across subjects, suggesting that TCR-beta repertoires were private in all groups.

Explained via the paper, the time point label denotes: longitudinal time-point 2. Libraries from unsorted PBMCs were made from 2 million PBMCs kept in RNAlater at -80 degrees C until RNA extraction. Peripheral blood was subjected to Ficoll-Hypaque density gradient centrifugation to isolate PBMCs, which were then cryopreserved in liquid nitrogen. CDR1 and CDR2 (DFQATT, SNEGSKA) derive from the germline V gene (reference sequence). Compared with germline, V lacks 0 bases and J lacks 7 bases; bases without a gene match: 11. Reading from cysteine to phenylalanine, the CDR3 counts 17 amino acids. The DNA shown is the 51-base CDR3, in frame from base 1.

Sequences were obtained from PBMCs. This sequence was found in a female donor with HTLV-1-associated myelopathy (HAM/TSP). The chain is assembled from TRBV20-1 and TRBJ1-6; TRBD1 lines up with 8 middle nucleotides. DNA sequence: TGCAGTGCTAGAGACGCCTCCAGGGACAGGAAAAATTCACCCCTCCACTTT. Translated, it gives CSARDASRDRKNSPLHF.